The 2 T cell receptor beta chains listed next were all sequenced from one sample in a study of T cell repertoires in cytomegalovirus infection. One entry per CDR3 protein, called by TCRdb with MiXCR from the reads. Among around 71,000 distinct CDR3 sequences, approximately 40% were seen once, and the ten largest hold approximately 93%. These TCRs' antigens remain unknown. Sequenced material: CD8+ T cells from cultured PBMCs, taken from culture after CMV antigen stimulation. All receptors come from a human donor in good health (CMV status not recorded). Some clones in this sample may be carry-over from other donors' samples.

The chain joins TRBV5-5 to TRBJ1-5; D is perhaps TRBD1 (5 bases). The length of the CDR3 is 14 residues. Germline V gives CDR1 SGHKS, CDR2 YYEKEE (reference sequence). V was pared by 4 bases and J by 5 bases, with 13 bases between. CDR3 nucleotides: TGTGCCAGCAGCCCGGGCCCGGGGCATCAGCCCCAGCATTTT. Its protein is CASSPGPGHQPQHF.

The chain recombines TRBV20-1 with TRBJ2-7, with TRBD1 matching over 8 bases. This CDR3 is 16 amino acids long. In germline, CDR1 is DFQATT, CDR2 SNEGSKA (reference sequence). V lost 0 bases and J lost 0; bases outside the gene matches: 7. The CDR3 sequence is CSARDPTGVNSYEQYF. In DNA form, the CDR3 reads TGCAGTGCTAGAGACCCGACAGGGGTTAACTCCTACGAGCAGTACTTC.